This is a list of T cell receptor beta chains from one sample in a study of CD4 T cells in relation to SARS-CoV-2 and coronaviruses. The data were produced by immunoSEQ multiplex PCR, yet TCRdb's version contains in-frame clones alone and is incomplete. In the table there are 8,500 to 13,000 clones, around 80% of which are singletons. Their antigens remain unidentified. Sequences were obtained from CD4+ T cells from PBMCs, cultured in vitro. Receptors originate from a human donor in good health. CDR3s include the opening cysteine and the closing phenylalanine or tryptophan. Fields, in order: D gene, J gene, V gene, clone size, CDR3 protein, CDR3 DNA. A D gene is named only where the DNA matches it firmly. Clone size is stated in some rows and not others, as once, few, many or a class when expanded.

d_gene: NA
j_gene: TRBJ2-7
v_gene: TRBV7-9
abundance: NA
CDR3aa: CASSLQGYEQYF
CDR3nt: TGTGCCAGCAGCTTACAGGGATACGAGCAGTACTTC

d_gene: NA
j_gene: TRBJ2-5
v_gene: TRBV5-5
abundance: NA
CDR3aa: CASSLGGVAHQETQYF
CDR3nt: TGTGCCAGCAGCTTGGGGGGAGTGGCACACCAAGAGACCCAGTACTTC

d_gene: TRBD2
j_gene: TRBJ2-5
v_gene: TRBV5-5
abundance: NA
CDR3aa: CASSTARGFTSAETQYF
CDR3nt: TGTGCCAGCAGCACCGCCCGGGGTTTTACTAGCGCAGAGACCCAGTACTTC

d_gene: TRBD1
j_gene: TRBJ1-2
v_gene: TRBV7-8
abundance: NA
CDR3aa: CASSLLDRGHGYTF
CDR3nt: TGTGCCAGCAGCTTATTGGACAGGGGGCACGGCTACACCTTC

d_gene: NA
j_gene: TRBJ2-6
v_gene: TRBV7-2
abundance: once
CDR3aa: CASSPGWANVLTF
CDR3nt: TGTGCCAGCAGCCCCGGCTGGGCCAACGTCCTGACTTTC

d_gene: NA
j_gene: TRBJ1-3
v_gene: TRBV7-9
abundance: NA
CDR3aa: CASSLRLQNTIYF
CDR3nt: TGTGCCAGCAGCCTACGCCTGCAAAACACCATATATTTT

d_gene: NA
j_gene: TRBJ2-3
v_gene: TRBV27
abundance: once
CDR3aa: CASSYSGILDTQYF
CDR3nt: TGTGCCAGCAGTTACTCGGGGATACTGGATACGCAGTATTTT

d_gene: NA
j_gene: TRBJ2-1
v_gene: TRBV3-1/TRBV3-2
abundance: NA
CDR3aa: CASSQGRGRWYEQFF
CDR3nt: TGTGCCAGCAGCCAAGGACGGGGGCGATGGTATGAGCAGTTCTTC

d_gene: NA
j_gene: TRBJ2-2
v_gene: TRBV4-3
abundance: few
CDR3aa: CASSQDPGRGAGELFF
CDR3nt: TGCGCCAGCAGCCAAGACCCCGGACGTGGCGCCGGGGAGCTGTTTTTT

d_gene: TRBD2
j_gene: TRBJ2-7
v_gene: TRBV6-5
abundance: NA
CDR3aa: CASGPQGLAAYEQYF
CDR3nt: TGTGCCAGCGGACCACAGGGACTAGCGGCCTACGAGCAGTACTTC

d_gene: NA
j_gene: TRBJ2-3
v_gene: TRBV4-2
abundance: once
CDR3aa: CASSQAGGGDTQYF
CDR3nt: TGTGCCAGCAGCCAAGCGGGTGGCGGAGATACGCAGTATTTT

d_gene: NA
j_gene: TRBJ2-7
v_gene: TRBV29-1
abundance: NA
CDR3aa: CSVMSSSYEQYF
CDR3nt: TGCAGCGTCATGTCTAGCTCCTACGAGCAGTACTTC

d_gene: NA
j_gene: TRBJ1-2
v_gene: TRBV6-2/TRBV6-3
abundance: few
CDR3aa: CASSVSETGYTF
CDR3nt: TGTGCCAGCAGTGTGTCAGAGACCGGCTACACCTTC

d_gene: TRBD1
j_gene: TRBJ1-5
v_gene: TRBV5-1
abundance: NA
CDR3aa: CASSLGDSSLSNQPQHF
CDR3nt: TGCGCCAGCAGCTTGGGGGACAGCTCACTTAGCAATCAGCCCCAGCATTTT

d_gene: NA
j_gene: TRBJ2-6
v_gene: TRBV18
abundance: NA
CDR3aa: CASSPGGGPGANVLTF
CDR3nt: TGTGCCAGCTCACCGGGTGGGGGACCTGGGGCCAACGTCCTGACTTTC

d_gene: NA
j_gene: TRBJ2-3
v_gene: TRBV7-2
abundance: NA
CDR3aa: CASSMGPSTDTQYF
CDR3nt: TGTGCCAGCAGCATGGGACCGAGCACAGATACGCAGTATTTT

d_gene: NA
j_gene: TRBJ2-7
v_gene: TRBV6-2/TRBV6-3
abundance: NA
CDR3aa: CASSREYEQYF
CDR3nt: TGTGCCAGCAGCCGAGAATACGAGCAGTACTTC

d_gene: NA
j_gene: TRBJ2-1
v_gene: TRBV7-3
abundance: NA
CDR3aa: CASSPRPVEVYSPYNEQFF
CDR3nt: TGTGCCAGCAGCCCCCGCCCTGTTGAGGTCTACTCCCCGTACAATGAGCAGTTCTTC

d_gene: TRBD1
j_gene: TRBJ1-5
v_gene: TRBV11-2
abundance: NA
CDR3aa: CASSLRGTANQPQHF
CDR3nt: TGTGCCAGCAGCTTAAGAGGGACAGCTAATCAGCCCCAGCATTTT

d_gene: NA
j_gene: TRBJ2-7
v_gene: TRBV9
abundance: NA
CDR3aa: CASSVDQGPREQYF
CDR3nt: TGTGCCAGCAGCGTAGACCAGGGGCCGCGGGAGCAGTACTTC

d_gene: TRBD1
j_gene: TRBJ1-2
v_gene: TRBV4-3
abundance: NA
CDR3aa: CASSQEDRGLGYTF
CDR3nt: TGCGCCAGCAGCCAGGAGGACAGGGGGCTTGGCTACACCTTC

d_gene: NA
j_gene: TRBJ1-5
v_gene: TRBV7-9
abundance: NA
CDR3aa: CASSLGLGQPQHF
CDR3nt: TGTGCCAGCAGCTTAGGGTTGGGGCAGCCCCAGCATTTT

d_gene: NA
j_gene: TRBJ1-5
v_gene: TRBV2
abundance: NA
CDR3aa: CASREGNQPQHF
CDR3nt: TGTGCCAGCAGAGAAGGCAATCAGCCCCAGCATTTT

d_gene: NA
j_gene: TRBJ1-2
v_gene: TRBV5-4
abundance: NA
CDR3aa: CASSLQEINYGYTF
CDR3nt: TGTGCCAGCAGCTTGCAGGAGATAAACTATGGCTACACCTTC

d_gene: TRBD2
j_gene: TRBJ2-3
v_gene: TRBV19
abundance: NA
CDR3aa: CASSNSGGSGFDTQYF
CDR3nt: TGTGCCAGTAGTAACAGCGGTGGTAGCGGGTTTGATACGCAGTATTTT

d_gene: NA
j_gene: TRBJ2-7
v_gene: TRBV6-1
abundance: few
CDR3aa: CASRTAIYEQYF
CDR3nt: TGTGCCAGTAGGACAGCAATCTACGAGCAGTACTTC

d_gene: NA
j_gene: TRBJ2-5
v_gene: TRBV19
abundance: NA
CDR3aa: CASGGGGWETQYF
CDR3nt: TGTGCCAGTGGGGGAGGAGGGTGGGAGACCCAGTACTTC

d_gene: TRBD2
j_gene: TRBJ2-3
v_gene: TRBV19
abundance: NA
CDR3aa: CASSFPSGGAADTQYF
CDR3nt: TGTGCCAGTAGTTTTCCAAGCGGGGGGGCCGCAGATACGCAGTATTTT

d_gene: TRBD2
j_gene: TRBJ2-1
v_gene: TRBV6-2/TRBV6-3
abundance: NA
CDR3aa: CASSHGLAGANEQFF
CDR3nt: TGTGCCAGCAGCCACGGACTAGCGGGGGCCAATGAGCAGTTCTTC

d_gene: TRBD1
j_gene: TRBJ1-2
v_gene: TRBV28
abundance: few
CDR3aa: CASSLGTGAYGYTF
CDR3nt: TGTGCCAGCAGTTTAGGGACAGGGGCCTATGGCTACACCTTC

d_gene: NA
j_gene: TRBJ1-1
v_gene: TRBV30
abundance: NA
CDR3aa: CAWNRDGDTEAFF
CDR3nt: TGTGCCTGGAACCGGGACGGCGACACTGAAGCTTTCTTT

d_gene: NA
j_gene: TRBJ1-1
v_gene: TRBV7-9
abundance: few
CDR3aa: CASRSDLQKKAFF
CDR3nt: TGTGCCAGCAGATCCGACCTCCAGAAAAAAGCTTTCTTT

d_gene: TRBD1
j_gene: TRBJ1-1
v_gene: TRBV3-1/TRBV3-2
abundance: NA
CDR3aa: CASSPWTGPVNTEAFF
CDR3nt: TGTGCCAGCAGCCCCTGGACAGGCCCAGTGAACACTGAAGCTTTCTTT

d_gene: TRBD1
j_gene: TRBJ1-5
v_gene: TRBV7-2
abundance: NA
CDR3aa: CASSSGQGGSNQPQHF
CDR3nt: TGTGCCAGCAGCTCAGGACAGGGGGGTAGCAATCAGCCCCAGCATTTT

d_gene: NA
j_gene: TRBJ1-5
v_gene: TRBV19
abundance: few
CDR3aa: CASSATDNQPQHF
CDR3nt: TGTGCCAGTAGTGCGACAGACAATCAGCCCCAGCATTTT

d_gene: NA
j_gene: TRBJ2-5
v_gene: TRBV5-8
abundance: NA
CDR3aa: CASSPEETQYF
CDR3nt: TGTGCCAGCAGCCCAGAAGAGACCCAGTACTTC

d_gene: NA
j_gene: TRBJ1-4
v_gene: TRBV21-1
abundance: NA
CDR3aa: CASSRDTNEKLFF
CDR3nt: TGTGCCAGCAGCAGGGACACTAATGAAAAACTGTTTTTT

d_gene: NA
j_gene: TRBJ2-7
v_gene: TRBV7-2
abundance: NA
CDR3aa: CASTLGGGRRSEQYF
CDR3nt: TGTGCCAGCACCCTCGGAGGGGGGAGGAGGTCCGAGCAGTACTTC

d_gene: NA
j_gene: TRBJ2-5
v_gene: TRBV5-4
abundance: NA
CDR3aa: CASSSQGGVETQYF
CDR3nt: TGTGCCAGCAGCTCCCAGGGCGGCGTAGAGACCCAGTACTTC

d_gene: TRBD1
j_gene: TRBJ2-5
v_gene: TRBV7-6
abundance: NA
CDR3aa: CASSLFSGGQETQYF
CDR3nt: TGTGCCAGCAGCTTATTCTCAGGGGGCCAAGAGACCCAGTACTTC

d_gene: NA
j_gene: TRBJ2-3
v_gene: TRBV11-2
abundance: NA
CDR3aa: CASSPGSKVVTQYF
CDR3nt: TGTGCCAGCAGCCCCGGGTCCAAAGTCGTTACGCAGTATTTT

d_gene: TRBD1
j_gene: TRBJ1-1
v_gene: TRBV7-8
abundance: NA
CDR3aa: CASSPQGPYTEAFF
CDR3nt: TGTGCCAGCAGCCCACAGGGGCCTTACACTGAAGCTTTCTTT

d_gene: NA
j_gene: TRBJ2-7
v_gene: TRBV27
abundance: NA
CDR3aa: CASSLRGALMGEQYF
CDR3nt: TGTGCCAGCAGTTTACGGGGGGCTCTTATGGGGGAGCAGTACTTC

d_gene: TRBD2
j_gene: TRBJ2-7
v_gene: TRBV9
abundance: NA
CDR3aa: CASSPSGRYEQYF
CDR3nt: TGTGCCAGCAGCCCTAGCGGGAGGTACGAGCAGTACTTC

d_gene: TRBD1
j_gene: TRBJ1-3
v_gene: TRBV4-3
abundance: NA
CDR3aa: CASSQGLSLTGSENTIYF
CDR3nt: TGCGCCAGCAGCCAAGGTCTCTCCCTGACAGGGTCGGAAAACACCATATATTTT